This T cell receptor (beta chain) was retrieved from a study of cytomegalovirus exposure and HLA in healthy donors. In this sample, this clone turned up a few times. 60 Vbeta and 13 Jbeta primers were used in PCR. Produced via immunoSEQ multiplex PCR; TCRdb's table is partial and in-frame only. The sample lists more than 95,000 clones, approximately 78% occurring once. Germline values: CDR1 KGHSH, CDR2 LQKENI. There are 15 residues in the CDR3. The ends lost 1 base at V and 3 bases at J; junction bases unmatched: 5. What was sequenced was PBMCs. V gene TRBV18 combines with J gene TRBJ2-7, with TRBD1 identical over 8 bases. This sequence was found in a woman in her forties in good health and CMV-seronegative. CDR3 protein: CASSPLRQGIYEQYF. In DNA, the CDR3 is TGTGCCAGCTCACCACTAAGACAGGGGATCTACGAGCAGTACTTC.